This entry lists 13 T cell receptor beta chains sequenced from one sample in a study of neoadjuvant anti-PD-1 for oral cavity cancer. Stated time point: after neoadjuvant nivolumab, at surgical resection. TCRdb's copy holds only in-frame clones and misses some; the assay was immunoSEQ multiplex PCR. The profile covers about 13,000 clones, with just under 75% appearing a single time and roughly 2.8% taken by the ten largest. The source material was PBMCs, sampled after nivolumab (anti-PD-1) treatment. Receptor source: a person aged 35 to 85 with oral cavity squamous cell carcinoma.

As DNA, the CDR3 is TGTGCCTGGAGTGTAGGGACAGAACAGCCCCAGCATTTT. Amino acid sequence: CAWSVGTEQPQHF. The chain uses TRBV30 and TRBJ1-5; TRBD1 matches at 7 bases. The CDR3 loop spans 13 amino acids. The trim removed 0 bases at V and 7 bases at J, leaving 3 bases unmatched. Germline V gene sequence: CDR1 GTSNPN, CDR2 SVGIG (reference sequence).

The chain recombines TRBV9 with TRBJ2-1, with 14 bases matching TRBD2. CDR1 is SGDLS, CDR2 YYNGEE, per germline. The CDR3 extends over 15 amino acids. The V and J ends lost 4 bases and 10 bases, in that order; junction bases with no gene match: 7. The CDR3 nucleotides are TGTGCCAGCAGCCTCGGACTAGCGGGAGGAGAAGAGCAGTTCTTC. Encoded protein: CASSLGLAGGEEQFF.

The V call is TRBV19, the J call TRBJ1-1, with D unresolved. V was cut by 3 bases and J by 5 bases, with 7 bases left in between. The CDR3 spans 12 residues. The germline V gene encodes CDR1 LNHDA and CDR2 SQIVND (reference sequence). The CDR3: CASSIGFTEAFF. CDR3 bases: TGTGCCAGTAGTATTGGGTTTACTGAAGCTTTCTTT. Combining the CDR3 with reference TRBV19 and TRBJ1-1 gives the whole variable domain DGGITQSPKYLFRKEGQNVTLSCEQNLNHDAMYWYRQDPGQGLRLIYYSQIVNDFQKGDIAEGYSVSREKKESFPLTVTSAQKNPTAFYLCASSIGFTEAFFGQGTRLTVV.

The chain links TRBV2 to TRBJ2-7; possibly TRBD2 for D (5 bases). Looked up from germline, CDR1 is SNHLY and CDR2 is FYNNEI. This CDR3 contains 14 residues. V was trimmed by 4 bases and J by 8 bases, leaving 18 bases between them. The CDR3: CASSVQSSGIQQYF. DNA of the CDR3: TGTGCCAGCAGTGTTCAGTCCTCCGGGATACAGCAGTACTTC.

The rearrangement joins TRBV25-1 to TRBJ2-1; TRBD2 aligns across 7 bases. The germline gives CDR1 MGHDK, CDR2 SYGVNS. V lost 3 bases and J lost 6; bases outside the gene matches: 17. This CDR3 region has 18 residues. CDR3 residues: CASSDLAGVPGGANEQFF. The CDR3 coding sequence is TGTGCCAGCAGTGACCTCGCGGGGGTGCCAGGAGGGGCCAATGAGCAGTTCTTC. Together with reference TRBV25-1 and TRBJ2-1, the CDR3 gives the full variable domain: EADIYQTPRYLVIGTGKKITLECSQTMGHDKMYWYQQDPGMELHLIHYSYGVNSTEKGDLSSESTVSRIRTEHFPLTLESARPSHTSQYLCASSDLAGVPGGANEQFFGPGTRLTVL.

The chain is built from TRBV5-4 and TRBJ2-1, with D maybe TRBD1 (5 bases). The CDR3 spans 15 residues. Deletions cut 5 bases from V and 8 bases from J, with 20 bases between. The V gene's germline CDR1 is SGHNT and CDR2 YYREEE (reference sequence). The CDR3 here is CASRDQGWSVDEQFF. Written as DNA, the CDR3 is TGTGCCAGCAGGGACCAGGGTTGGTCTGTAGATGAGCAGTTCTTC. Using reference TRBV5-4 and TRBJ2-1 for the parts outside the CDR3, the full variable domain is ETGVTQSPTHLIKTRGQQVTLRCSSQSGHNTVSWYQQALGQGPQFIFQYYREEENGRGNFPPRFSGLQFPNYSSELNVNALELDDSALYLCASRDQGWSVDEQFFGPGTRLTVL.

The table lists this clone with a few counts. The V call is TRBV5-4, the J call TRBJ1-2; D not resolved. The CDR3 totals 15 residues. The V and J ends lost 4 bases and 1 base respectively, with 14 bases between them. Looked up from germline, CDR1 is SGHNT and CDR2 is YYREEE (reference sequence). For the CDR3, the DNA is TGTGCCAGCAGCCTCCCCGGACCGAATAACTATGGCTACACCTTC. Protein: CASSLPGPNNYGYTF.

The V gene is TRBV20-1, the J gene TRBJ2-7, with D uncertain. The CDR3 spans 11 residues. Germline CDR1 is DFQATT and CDR2 is SNEGSKA (reference sequence). The germline V and J ends were trimmed by 4 bases and 7 bases, with 11 bases remaining between them. This CDR3 is CSATLIPEQYF. CDR3 sequence (DNA): TGCAGTGCTACCCTAATCCCGGAGCAGTACTTC.

The V gene is TRBV27, the J gene TRBJ1-1; D unclear. Trimming took 4 bases from V and 2 from J, leaving 11 bases between them. Germline V lookup: CDR1 MNHEY, CDR2 SMNVEV (reference sequence). CDR3 length: 14 amino acids. The chain's CDR3 is CASSSVQRNTEAFF. CDR3 coding DNA: TGTGCCAGCAGTTCCGTACAGAGAAACACTGAAGCTTTCTTT.

The V call is TRBV19, the J call TRBJ1-5; no definite D call. Germline V gene lookup returns CDR1 LNHDA and CDR2 SQIVND (reference sequence). CDR3 length equals 12 residues. V shed 3 bases and J shed 4 bases, with 4 bases lying between them. The DNA for the CDR3 is TGTGCCAGTAGTATCGTTAATCAGCCCCAGCATTTT. Its protein product is CASSIVNQPQHF.

Only one count was recorded for this clone. The V call is TRBV5-1, the J call TRBJ2-5, with unresolved D. The CDR3 runs to 14 residues. V lost 2 bases to trimming and J lost 2 bases, with 10 bases between them. Germline CDR1 reads SGHRS; CDR2 reads YFSETQ. The CDR3 is CASSLGPKQETQYF. The CDR3 DNA reads as TGCGCCAGCAGCTTAGGACCCAAGCAAGAGACCCAGTACTTC.

The CDR3 DNA follows: TGTGCCAGCGGACTAGAGAGCCTACTAGCGGGAGACAAGTTCTTC. This translates into CASGLESLLAGDKFF. The rearrangement joins TRBV6-1 to TRBJ2-1; 11 nucleotides line up with TRBD2. Germline CDR1 is MNHNS and CDR2 is SASEGT. With 8 bases clipped from V and 14 bases from J, the junction kept 17 bases outside the gene matches. This CDR3 contains 15 residues.

This chain uses TRBV5-1 with TRBJ1-3; 7 positions match TRBD1. The CDR3 has 15 residues. The V segment lost 0 bases and the J segment 4 bases; nucleotides outside the gene matches: 4. Germline V gives CDR1 SGHRS, CDR2 YFSETQ. This CDR3 is CASSLARGSGNTIYF. The CDR3 bases are TGCGCCAGCAGCTTGGCCAGGGGGTCCGGAAACACCATATATTTT. The whole variable domain, filled in from reference TRBV5-1 and TRBJ1-3, reads KAGVTQTPRYLIKTRGQQVTLSCSPISGHRSVSWYQQTPGQGLQFLFEYFSETQRNKGNFPGRFSGRQFSNSRSEMNVSTLELGDSALYLCASSLARGSGNTIYFGEGSWLTVV.